This T cell receptor beta chain was observed in a study of T cell responses to AZD1222 COVID-19 vaccine (dated by TCRdb to about 2021). Looking at the study overall: AZD1222 recipients given second doses at about 4 weeks or at about 12 weeks were pooled, since spike-specific TCR depth and breadth were not found to differ between the two schedules. TCR sequencing was performed for roughly 240 trial participants, of whom around 200 were given two doses of AZD1222 and approximately 25 were given two doses of MenACWY control vaccine. Trial participants were enrolled by age into 18-55, 56-69 and 70-plus year subgroups, with around 150, 28 and 57 TCR-sequenced participants respectively.

A remark on this clone: Its antigen is still unknown. The record has no base qualities; no much larger clone is one base away.

General findings and caveats noted by the study authors: Spike-specific TCR breadth and depth rose significantly after two AZD1222 doses compared with day 0 and with MenACWY recipients. The vaccine-associated CD4 TCRs covered the entire spike protein, and the dominant responses fell in regions 160-218 and 743-854. No day 14 peak-response samples were available, so repertoires were characterized only after the peak T cell response. Conclusions about previously exposed vaccinees are limited because only 5 or 6 AZD1222 recipients were SARS-CoV-2 seropositive at baseline. Reportedly, almost half of the unique spike-specific TCRs recognized epitopes lying outside the regions that are mutated in the B.1.351 and B.1.1.7 variants. Participants were mostly white British, with more females than males. The authors suggested clonal diversity may have been underestimated. The 56-69-year group was small, and its depth increase did not reach significance, likely because of low power.

The time point label of this sample denotes: baseline before first vaccination. The vaccinee samples were drawn from two UK trials, COV001 and COV002, one of which was a single-blind randomized controlled phase 2/3 trial testing AZD1222 (ChAdOx1 nCoV-19) in healthy adults. Trial participant PBMC samples were collected at day 0 and day 28 after the second dose for TCRbeta chain sequencing. Trimming removed 6 bases from V and 5 bases from J, leaving 22 bases between the germline ends. According to the germline V gene, CDR1 reads SGHAT and CDR2 reads FQNNGV. The CDR3 sequence holds 16 residues, the cysteine and phenylalanine included. The CDR3 DNA has 48 bases and is translated from base 1. The CDR3 regions of human TCRbeta chains were analyzed by immunosequencing. The source study handled its data this way. TCRs in the repertoires were matched against a reference library of SARS-CoV-2-specific TCRs that had been generated with the MIRA antigen-specificity platform. Breadth was defined as the fraction of unique TCRs that were SARS-CoV-2-associated, and depth was defined as the fraction of total T cells that were SARS-CoV-2-associated. Using the MIRA data, every spike-specific TCR was mapped to the spike region that the TCR reacted to and assigned to either a CD4 or a CD8 class. Log10-transformed breadth and depth values were compared by one-way ANOVA with Sidak's multiple comparisons tests. This is the immuneACCESS table as TCRdb keeps it, with only in-frame sequences that have V and J called. A part of the clones is gone; compared with another copy, unresolved V genes explain less than half, and the rest is unexplained. V and J calls and clone size come straight from that table; D and trimming were deduced from the DNA. The sample table shows 150,000 or so clones, and about 87% are seen once. 2.2% of the sample is in the top ten clones.

This chain joins TRBV11-2 to TRBJ1-2; a weak D assignment points to TRBD1 (6 bases agree). Source: peripheral blood, taken on day 0 of AZD1222 vaccination. This sequence was found in an adult in good health. The nucleotide sequence is TGTGCCAGCAGTAGCCTCACGCGGGGGGCTTTTTATGGCTACACCTTC. Its translation is CASSSLTRGAFYGYTF.